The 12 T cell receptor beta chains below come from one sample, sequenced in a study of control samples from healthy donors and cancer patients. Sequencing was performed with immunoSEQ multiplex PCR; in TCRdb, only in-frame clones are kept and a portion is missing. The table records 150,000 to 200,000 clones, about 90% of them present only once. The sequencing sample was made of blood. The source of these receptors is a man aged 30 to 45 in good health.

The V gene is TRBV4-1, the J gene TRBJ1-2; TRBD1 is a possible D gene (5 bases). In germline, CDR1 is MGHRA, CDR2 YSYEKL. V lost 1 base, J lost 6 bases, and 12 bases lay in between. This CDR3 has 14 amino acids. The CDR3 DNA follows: TGCGCCAGCAGCCAAGGTTACAGGCAAAATGGCTACACCTTC. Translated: CASSQGYRQNGYTF.

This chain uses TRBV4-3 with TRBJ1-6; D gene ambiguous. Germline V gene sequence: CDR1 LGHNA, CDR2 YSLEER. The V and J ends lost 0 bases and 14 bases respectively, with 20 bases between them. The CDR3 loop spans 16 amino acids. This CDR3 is CASSQDFNSPSFTLHF. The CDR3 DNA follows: TGCGCCAGCAGCCAAGATTTTAACAGCCCCTCTTTCACCCTCCACTTT.

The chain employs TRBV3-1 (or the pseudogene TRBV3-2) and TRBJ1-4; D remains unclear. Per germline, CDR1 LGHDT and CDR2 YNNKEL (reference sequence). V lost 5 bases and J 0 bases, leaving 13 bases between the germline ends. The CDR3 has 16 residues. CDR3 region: CASSSPITTTNEKLFF. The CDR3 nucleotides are TGTGCCAGCAGCTCCCCTATCACTACAACTAATGAAAAACTGTTTTTT.

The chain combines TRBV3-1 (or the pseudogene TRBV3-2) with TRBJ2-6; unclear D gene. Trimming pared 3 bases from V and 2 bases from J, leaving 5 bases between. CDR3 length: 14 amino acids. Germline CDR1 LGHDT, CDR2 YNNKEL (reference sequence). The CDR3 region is CASSHSAGANVLTF. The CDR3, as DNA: TGTGCCAGCAGCCACAGCGCTGGGGCCAACGTCCTGACTTTC.

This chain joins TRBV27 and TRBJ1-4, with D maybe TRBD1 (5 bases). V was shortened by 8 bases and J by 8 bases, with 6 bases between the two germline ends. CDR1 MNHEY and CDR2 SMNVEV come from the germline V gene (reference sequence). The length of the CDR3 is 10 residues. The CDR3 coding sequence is TGTGCCAGCGGGGGAGAAAAACTGTTTTTT. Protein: CASGGEKLFF.

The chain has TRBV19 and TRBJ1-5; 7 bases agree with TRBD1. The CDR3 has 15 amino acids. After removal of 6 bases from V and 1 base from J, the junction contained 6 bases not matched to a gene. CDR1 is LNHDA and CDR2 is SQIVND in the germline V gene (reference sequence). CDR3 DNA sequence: TGTGCCAGTAGGCCTGGGACAGCAAGCAATCAGCCCCAGCATTTT. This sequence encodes CASRPGTASNQPQHF. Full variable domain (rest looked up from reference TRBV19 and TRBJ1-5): DGGITQSPKYLFRKEGQNVTLSCEQNLNHDAMYWYRQDPGQGLRLIYYSQIVNDFQKGDIAEGYSVSREKKESFPLTVTSAQKNPTAFYLCASRPGTASNQPQHFGDGTRLSIL.

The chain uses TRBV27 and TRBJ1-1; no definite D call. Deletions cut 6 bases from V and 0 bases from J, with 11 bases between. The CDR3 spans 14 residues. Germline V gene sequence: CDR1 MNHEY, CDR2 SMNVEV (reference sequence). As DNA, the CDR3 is TGTGCCAGCAGCCCCGATCGGGTGAACACTGAAGCTTTCTTT. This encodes CASSPDRVNTEAFF.

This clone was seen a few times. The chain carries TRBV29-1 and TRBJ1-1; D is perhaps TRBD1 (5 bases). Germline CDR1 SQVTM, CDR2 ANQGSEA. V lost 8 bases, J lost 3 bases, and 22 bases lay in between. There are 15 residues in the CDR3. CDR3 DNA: TGCAGCATCCTCGGGACTCCAAAAGGGGACACTGAAGCTTTCTTT. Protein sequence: CSILGTPKGDTEAFF.

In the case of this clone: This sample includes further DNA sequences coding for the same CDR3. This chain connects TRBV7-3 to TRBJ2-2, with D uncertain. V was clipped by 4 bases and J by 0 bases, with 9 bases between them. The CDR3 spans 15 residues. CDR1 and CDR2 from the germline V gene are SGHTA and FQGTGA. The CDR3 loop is CASSWGTPNTGELFF. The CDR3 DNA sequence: TGTGCCAGCAGCTGGGGAACACCGAACACCGGGGAGCTGTTTTTT.

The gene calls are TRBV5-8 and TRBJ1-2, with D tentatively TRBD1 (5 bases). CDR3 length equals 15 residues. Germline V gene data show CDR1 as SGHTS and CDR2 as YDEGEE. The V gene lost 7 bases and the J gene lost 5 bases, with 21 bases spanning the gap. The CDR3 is CASSPGLIPGYGYTF. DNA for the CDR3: TGTGCCAGCTCCCCGGGACTCATACCGGGATATGGCTACACCTTC.

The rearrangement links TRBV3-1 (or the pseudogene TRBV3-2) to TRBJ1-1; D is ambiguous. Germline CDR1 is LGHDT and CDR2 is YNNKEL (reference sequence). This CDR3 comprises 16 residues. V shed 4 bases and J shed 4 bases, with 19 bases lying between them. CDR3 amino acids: CASSPLGQGSGTEAFF. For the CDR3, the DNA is TGTGCCAGCAGCCCTCTAGGCCAAGGGAGTGGCACTGAAGCTTTCTTT.

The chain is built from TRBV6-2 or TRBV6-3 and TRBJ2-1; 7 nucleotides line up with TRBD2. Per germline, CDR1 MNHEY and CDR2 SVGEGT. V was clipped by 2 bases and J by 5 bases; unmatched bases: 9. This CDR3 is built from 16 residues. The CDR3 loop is CASSYGGSGLNNEQFF. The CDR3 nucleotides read TGTGCCAGCAGTTACGGTGGTAGCGGGCTAAACAATGAGCAGTTCTTC.